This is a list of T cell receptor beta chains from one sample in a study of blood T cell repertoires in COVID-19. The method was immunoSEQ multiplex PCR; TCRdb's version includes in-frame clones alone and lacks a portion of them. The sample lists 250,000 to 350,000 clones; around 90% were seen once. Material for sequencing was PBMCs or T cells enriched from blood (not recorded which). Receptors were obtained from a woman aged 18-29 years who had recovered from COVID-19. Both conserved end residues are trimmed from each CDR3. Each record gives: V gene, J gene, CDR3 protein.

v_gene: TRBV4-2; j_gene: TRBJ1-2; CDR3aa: ASSQDQTGRSGYT
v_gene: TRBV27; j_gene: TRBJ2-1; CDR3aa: ASSPLGGIGYNEQF
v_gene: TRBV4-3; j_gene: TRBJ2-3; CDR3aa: ASSQDLMQGGPDTQY
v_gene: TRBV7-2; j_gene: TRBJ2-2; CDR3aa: ASSLGLAGDRELF
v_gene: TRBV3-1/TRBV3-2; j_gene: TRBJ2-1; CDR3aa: ASSQSSGTYNEQF
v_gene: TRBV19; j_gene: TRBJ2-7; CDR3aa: ASSMAVTYYEQY
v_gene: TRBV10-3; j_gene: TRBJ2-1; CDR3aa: AISRDRYNEQF
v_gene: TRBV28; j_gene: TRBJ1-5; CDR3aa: ASSNSWDLHGNQPQH
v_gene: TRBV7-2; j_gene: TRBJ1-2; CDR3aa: ASSLDRADYGYT
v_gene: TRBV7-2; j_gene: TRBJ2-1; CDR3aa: ASTKTSLWNEQF
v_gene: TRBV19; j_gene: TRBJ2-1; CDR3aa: ASSIRGVGEQF
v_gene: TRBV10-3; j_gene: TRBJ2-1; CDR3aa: AINTGGSYNEQF
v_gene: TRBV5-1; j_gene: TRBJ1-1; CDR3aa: ASSLSGTLNTEAF
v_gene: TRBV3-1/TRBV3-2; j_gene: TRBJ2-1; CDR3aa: ASSPGLAGYEQF
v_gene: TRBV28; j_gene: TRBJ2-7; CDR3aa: ASSWAGVSYEQY
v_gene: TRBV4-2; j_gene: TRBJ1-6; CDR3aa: ASSQSAAARYSPLH
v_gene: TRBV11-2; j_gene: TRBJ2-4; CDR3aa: ASSPRASGVAKNIQY
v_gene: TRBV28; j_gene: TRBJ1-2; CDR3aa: ASSPTGGHYGYT
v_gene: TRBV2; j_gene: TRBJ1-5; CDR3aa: ASRADRWDQPQH
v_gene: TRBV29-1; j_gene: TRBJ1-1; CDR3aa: SGQPGRLNTEAF
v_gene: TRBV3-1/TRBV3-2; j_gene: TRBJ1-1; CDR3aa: ASSQGGTGFDTEAF
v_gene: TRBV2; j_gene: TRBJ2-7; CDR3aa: ASSEAVLDRSYEQY
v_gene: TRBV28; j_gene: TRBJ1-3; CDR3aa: ASSLEGFSGNTIY
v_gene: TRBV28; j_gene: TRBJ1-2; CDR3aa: ASSSTGNYGYT
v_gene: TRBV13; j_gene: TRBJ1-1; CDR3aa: ASSPGEGEAF
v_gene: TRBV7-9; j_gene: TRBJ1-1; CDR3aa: ASSTDSRAF
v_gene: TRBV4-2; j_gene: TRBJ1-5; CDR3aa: ASSQDFAGPYQPQH
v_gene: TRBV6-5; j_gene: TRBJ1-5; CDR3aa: ASSYMTGGGNQPQH
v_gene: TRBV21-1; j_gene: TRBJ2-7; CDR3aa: ASSKSGPGASYEQY
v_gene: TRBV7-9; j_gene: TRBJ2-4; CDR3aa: ASSFSEAKNIQY
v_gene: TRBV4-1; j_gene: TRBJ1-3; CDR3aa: ASSQIQNRGGFGNTIY
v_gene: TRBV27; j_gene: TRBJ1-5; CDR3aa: ASSNNQGGNQPQH
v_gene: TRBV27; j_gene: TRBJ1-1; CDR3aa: ASSQTGTLGTEAF
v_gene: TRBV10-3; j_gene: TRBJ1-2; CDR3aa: AISESIPGQGFGYT
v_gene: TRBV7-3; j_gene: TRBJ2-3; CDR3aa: ASSLNSGLDTDTQY
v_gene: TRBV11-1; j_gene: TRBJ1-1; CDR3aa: ASSPDRPMNTEAF
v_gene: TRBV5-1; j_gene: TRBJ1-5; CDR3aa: ASSLDSGRDQPQH
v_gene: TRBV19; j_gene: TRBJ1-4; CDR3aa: ASTTPGQLNEKLF
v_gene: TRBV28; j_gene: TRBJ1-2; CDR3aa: ASSLSAAGYT
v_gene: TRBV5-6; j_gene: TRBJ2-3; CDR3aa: ASSLLAGGPGTQY
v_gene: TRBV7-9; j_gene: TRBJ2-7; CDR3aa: ASRPPGTSGSYEQY
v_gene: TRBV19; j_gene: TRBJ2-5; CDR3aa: ASSIGEGVAETQY
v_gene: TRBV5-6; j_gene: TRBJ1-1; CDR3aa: ASSERDRGINTEAF